This TCR beta chain was observed in a study of tumor-infiltrating lymphocytes in primary liver carcinoma (dated by TCRdb to about 2017). Context from the whole study: Between November 2015 and March 2016, roughly 5 patients in China with histopathologically diagnosed primary liver carcinoma had their tumors surgically resected. Hepatocellular carcinoma (four) or combined HCC and intrahepatic cholangiocarcinoma (one) was present in the five patients, who were three men and two women aged 30 to 69 years. The tumors of the five patients were staged as T1-T3 N0M0, with maximum diameters ranging from roughly 4 to 11 cm. Each sample produced roughly 3.5 to 8 million productive TCRbeta reads, and read depth showed no significant difference between tissue types. The study combined TCRbeta repertoire sequencing, expression microarrays and whole-exome sequencing across five regions of each liver tumor, with adjacent normal tissue and blood. A total of 35 or so specimens from 5 patients went through TCRbeta repertoire sequencing, namely 25 tumor regions, 5 adjacent noncancerous liver tissues and 5 peripheral blood samples. Technical replicate repertoires showed high reproducibility, with mean shared-clone rates around 0.9 and correlation coefficients above 0.98. General findings and caveats noted by the study authors: The top 250 clones made up a significantly larger repertoire fraction in tumors than in blood (p = 0.039). Comparison of CD4+ and CD8+ T cell repertoires was precluded by the use of bulk unsorted samples. Only the TCR beta chain was sequenced, which likely underestimates true repertoire diversity because unpaired alpha chains were not captured. Repertoire overlap was found to be higher between tumor regions (mean around 35%) than between tumor-adjacent (around 17%) or tumor-blood (around 15%) pairs, consistent with antigen-driven expansion. The study included only five patients, and the authors note findings should be validated in a larger study.

In regard to this clonotype: No antigen is known for it. No qualities accompany the bases; no much larger clone lies one base away.

Including the terminal cysteine and phenylalanine, the CDR3 comprises 16 residues. The retained sequence is limited to the CDR3, 48 bases, with the frame set at the first base. Trimming takes 5 bases off V and 5 bases off J; junction bases not matched to a gene: 10. The CDR1 and CDR2 encoded by the germline V gene (reference sequence) are SEHNR and FQNEAQ. Blood RNA was extracted from unsorted whole blood using TRIzol reagent, and germline DNA was obtained with the DNeasy Blood & Tissue kit. At the time of sampling, the patients had chronic HBV infection and had not received any treatment. Before surgery, approximately 3.6 milliliters of peripheral blood were drawn into K2EDTA tubes. Using a constant-region primer and ProtoScript II reverse transcriptase, TCRbeta-specific cDNA was reverse-transcribed from 450 to 650 ng total RNA. Construction of the TCRbeta libraries relied on three nested rounds of multiplex PCR, following a slightly modified ARM-PCR procedure. Multiplex TRBV1-TRBV30 forward primers and a Cbeta reverse primer were used in the first two PCR rounds, each of which was run for around 9 cycles. Sample barcodes and Illumina adapters were added in a final 25-cycle PCR with Deep VentR polymerase. Before sequencing, amplicons of 200-500 bp were purified from gel using a QIAquick gel extraction kit. An Illumina HiSeq 2500 was used to sequence the TCRbeta amplicons, generating 250-bp paired-end reads. The original methods were these. Trimmomatic v0.33 was used to quality-trim the reads, and FLASH v1.2.11 was used to merge paired reads so that full CDR3 sequences could be recovered. V, D and J germline segments were assigned to the rearranged TCRbeta sequences using MiGEC v1.2.1b. Clonotype statistics, along with Shannon-Wiener diversity indices, were calculated using VDJtools v1.0.0. To reduce sampling bias, subsequent analyses other than the diversity analysis used only the 250 most abundant clonotypes in each sample. TCRdb handled the public reads itself, with Q25 trimming in fastp and clone calling in MiXCR, and kept productive beta chains. Rows with a matching CDR3 protein are joined into one entry that keeps the most common DNA and genes. TCRdb, not the authors, supplied the V and J calls. This sample lists 180,000 or so distinct CDR3 sequences; over 45% were detected once. The ten top clones hold about 72% of the sample.

This receptor was obtained from a man aged 40-49 years with primary liver carcinoma and hepatitis B virus infection. This sequence uses TRBV7-9 and TRBJ1-1; TRBD1 agrees with 11 junctional bases. Sequences were obtained from peripheral blood. The DNA sequence reads TGTGCCAGCAGCGCCCCGGACAGGGGGCCACAGACTGAAGCTTTCTTT. Translated, it reads CASSAPDRGPQTEAFF.